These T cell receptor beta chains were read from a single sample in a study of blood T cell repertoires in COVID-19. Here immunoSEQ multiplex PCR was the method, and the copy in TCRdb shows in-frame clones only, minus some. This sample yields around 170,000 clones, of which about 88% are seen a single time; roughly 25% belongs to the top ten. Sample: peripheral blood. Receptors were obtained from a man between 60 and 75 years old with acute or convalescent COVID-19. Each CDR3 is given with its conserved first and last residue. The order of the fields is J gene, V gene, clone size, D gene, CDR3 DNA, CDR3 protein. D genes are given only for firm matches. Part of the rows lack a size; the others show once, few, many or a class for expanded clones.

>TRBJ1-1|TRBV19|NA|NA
TGTGCCAGTAGCCGCGGGGTGCGGACTGAAGCTTTCTTT
CASSRGVRTEAFF
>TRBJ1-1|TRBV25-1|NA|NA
TGTGCCAGCAGGGGAACAGGGAGCAACACTGAAGCTTTCTTT
CASRGTGSNTEAFF
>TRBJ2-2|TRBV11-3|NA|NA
TGTGCCAGCAGCCGGACAGCCCCGAACACCGGGGAGCTGTTTTTT
CASSRTAPNTGELFF
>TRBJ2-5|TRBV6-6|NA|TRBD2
TGTGCCAGCAACGAAGCGGGGACCCAAGCCCACTTC
CASNEAGTQAHF
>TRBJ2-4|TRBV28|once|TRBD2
TGTGCCAGCAGTTTATCCGGGGGGAACATTCAGTACTTC
CASSLSGGNIQYF
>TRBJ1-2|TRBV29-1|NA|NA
TGCAGCGTTTACCCAGATGCATATGGAGGAGCGCTCTACACCTTC
CSVYPDAYGGALYTF
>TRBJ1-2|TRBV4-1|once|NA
TGCGCCAGCAGCCAAGATCGGGTCTACTATGGCTACACCTTC
CASSQDRVYYGYTF
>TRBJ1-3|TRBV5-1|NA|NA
TGCGCCAGCAGCGGGACATACTCTGGAAACACCATATATTTT
CASSGTYSGNTIYF
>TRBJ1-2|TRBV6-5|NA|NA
TGTGCCAGTAAAGAGCCTTTCTATAACGGCTACACCTTC
CASKEPFYNGYTF
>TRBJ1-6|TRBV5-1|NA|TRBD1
TGCGCCAGCAGCTTGGGACAGGGTGATAATTCACCCCTCCACTTT
CASSLGQGDNSPLHF
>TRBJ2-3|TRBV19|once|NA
TGTGCCAGTAGTATAGGGGCAGGGCGGTGGGGATATACGCAGTATTTT
CASSIGAGRWGYTQYF
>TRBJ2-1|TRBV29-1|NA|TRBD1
TGCAGCTCGGGACAGGCTGTGGGGATAAATGAGCAGTTCTTC
CSSGQAVGINEQFF
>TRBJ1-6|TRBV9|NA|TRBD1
TGTGCCAGCAGCGTAGAGGGGACAGGGGACTCACCCCTCCACTTT
CASSVEGTGDSPLHF
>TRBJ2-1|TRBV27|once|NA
TGTGCCAGCAGTTTAGTCCTGAGCTCCTACAATGAGCAGTTCTTC
CASSLVLSSYNEQFF
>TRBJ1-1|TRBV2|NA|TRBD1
TGTGCCAGCCGACAGGGACTGAACACTGAAGCTTTCTTT
CASRQGLNTEAFF
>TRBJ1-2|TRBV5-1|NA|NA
TGCGCCAGCAGCTCCCAGGGGAGACCTAACTATGGCTACACCTTC
CASSSQGRPNYGYTF
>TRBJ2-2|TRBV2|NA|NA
TGTGCCAGCAGTGGGCAGAACACCGGGGAGCTGTTTTTT
CASSGQNTGELFF
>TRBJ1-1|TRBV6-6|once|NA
TGTGCCAGCAGTTACGGTCAGACTGAAGCTTTCTTT
CASSYGQTEAFF
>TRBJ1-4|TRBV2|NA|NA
TGTGCCAGCAGTGTTCCCCGACTAGGTGAAAAACTGTTTTTT
CASSVPRLGEKLFF
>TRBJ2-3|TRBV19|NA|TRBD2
TGTGCCAGTAGATCGACTAGCGGGAGGGCTAGCACAGATACGCAGTATTTT
CASRSTSGRASTDTQYF
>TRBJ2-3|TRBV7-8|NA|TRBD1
TGTGCCAGCAGCTTTCCGGGACAGGGGGCCTCAGATACGCAGTATTTT
CASSFPGQGASDTQYF
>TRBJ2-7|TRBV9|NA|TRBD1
TGTGCCAGCAGCGTAGACCCGGGACAGGGCCGCGAGCAGTACTTC
CASSVDPGQGREQYF
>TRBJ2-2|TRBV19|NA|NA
TGTGCCAGTAGTATGAGGGTCACCGGGGAGCTGTTTTTT
CASSMRVTGELFF
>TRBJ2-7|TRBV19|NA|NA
TGTGCCAGTAGTTCTGTGGGGGGTGCCTACGAGCAGTACTTC
CASSSVGGAYEQYF
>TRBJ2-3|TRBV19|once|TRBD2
TGTGCCAGTAGTATAGGGCGGGAGACAGATACGCAGTATTTT
CASSIGRETDTQYF
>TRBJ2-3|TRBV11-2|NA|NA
TGTGCCAGCACCCTAAGGGGGGGCCCGTCGGATACGCAGTATTTT
CASTLRGGPSDTQYF
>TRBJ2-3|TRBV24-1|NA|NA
TGTGCCACCAGTCCCCCAGGGCGAAGCACAGATACGCAGTATTTT
CATSPPGRSTDTQYF
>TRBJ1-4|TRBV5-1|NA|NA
TGCGCCAGCAGTGAGTGGGGGGATACGACTAATGAAAAACTGTTTTTT
CASSEWGDTTNEKLFF
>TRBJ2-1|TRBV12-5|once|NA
TGTGCTAGTGGCTGGGGGGACCCCTCCTACAATGAGCAGTTCTTC
CASGWGDPSYNEQFF
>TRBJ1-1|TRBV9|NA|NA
TGTGCCAGCAGCGTAGCCCCCGGGAACACTGAAGCTTTCTTT
CASSVAPGNTEAFF
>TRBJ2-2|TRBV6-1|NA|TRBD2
TGTGCCAGCAGTGATGAGGGACTAATCGCGAACACCGGGGAGCTGTTTTTT
CASSDEGLIANTGELFF
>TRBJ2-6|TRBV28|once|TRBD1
TGTGCCAGCAGTCGGACAGGGAAGGTCTCTGGGGCCAACGTCCTGACTTTC
CASSRTGKVSGANVLTF
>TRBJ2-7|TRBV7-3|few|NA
TGTGCCAGCAGCTTAACCGGTCGGTCCGGTTCCTACGAGCAGTACTTC
CASSLTGRSGSYEQYF
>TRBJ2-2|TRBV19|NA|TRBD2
TGTGCCAGTAGTATGGGACTAGCGGGAGTCGGCACCGGGGAGCTGTTTTTT
CASSMGLAGVGTGELFF
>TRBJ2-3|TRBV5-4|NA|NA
TGTGCCAGCAGGCCCGGGTCCCACACAGATACGCAGTATTTT
CASRPGSHTDTQYF
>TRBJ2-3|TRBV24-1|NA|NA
TGTGCCACCCCACAGGGTTGCACAGATACGCAGTATTTT
CATPQGCTDTQYF
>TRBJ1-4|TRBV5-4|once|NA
TGTGCCAGCAGCTTGGGGGGACTTAGTAATGAAAAACTGTTTTTT
CASSLGGLSNEKLFF
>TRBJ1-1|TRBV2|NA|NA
TGTGCCAGCAGTGAACAGGGCGGGGACACTGAAGCTTTCTTT
CASSEQGGDTEAFF
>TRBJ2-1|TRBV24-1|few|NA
TGTGCCACCAGTGACCCCGGAGCATACAATGAGCAGTTCTTC
CATSDPGAYNEQFF
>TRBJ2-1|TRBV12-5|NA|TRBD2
TGTGCTAGTGGTTTCTGGTGGACTAGCGGGACCAATGAGCAGTTCTTC
CASGFWWTSGTNEQFF
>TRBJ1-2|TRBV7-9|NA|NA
TGTGCCAGCAGCCCAAGCGGACAGTTAAACTATGGCTACACCTTC
CASSPSGQLNYGYTF
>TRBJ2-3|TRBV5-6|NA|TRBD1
TGTGCCAGCAGCCGGGACAGGGGGCGCCGCACAGATACGCAGTATTTT
CASSRDRGRRTDTQYF
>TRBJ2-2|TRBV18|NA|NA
TGTGCCAGCTCACCACTCCTCCGGGACGGAGGGACCGGGGAGCTGTTTTTT
CASSPLLRDGGTGELFF